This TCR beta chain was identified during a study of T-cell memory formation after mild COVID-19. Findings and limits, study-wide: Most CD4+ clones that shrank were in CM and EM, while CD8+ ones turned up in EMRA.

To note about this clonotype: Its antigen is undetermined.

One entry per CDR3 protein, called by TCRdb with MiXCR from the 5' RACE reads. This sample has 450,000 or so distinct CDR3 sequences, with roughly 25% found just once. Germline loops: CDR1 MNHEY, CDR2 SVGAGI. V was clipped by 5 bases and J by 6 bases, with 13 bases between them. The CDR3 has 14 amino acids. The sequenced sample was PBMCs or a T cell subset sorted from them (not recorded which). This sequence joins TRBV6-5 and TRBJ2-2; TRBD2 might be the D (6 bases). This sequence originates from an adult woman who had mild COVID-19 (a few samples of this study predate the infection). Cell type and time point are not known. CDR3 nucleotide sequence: TGTGCCAGCAGTCCCCCTAGCGAATCCGGGGAGCTGTTTTTT. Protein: CASSPPSESGELFF.